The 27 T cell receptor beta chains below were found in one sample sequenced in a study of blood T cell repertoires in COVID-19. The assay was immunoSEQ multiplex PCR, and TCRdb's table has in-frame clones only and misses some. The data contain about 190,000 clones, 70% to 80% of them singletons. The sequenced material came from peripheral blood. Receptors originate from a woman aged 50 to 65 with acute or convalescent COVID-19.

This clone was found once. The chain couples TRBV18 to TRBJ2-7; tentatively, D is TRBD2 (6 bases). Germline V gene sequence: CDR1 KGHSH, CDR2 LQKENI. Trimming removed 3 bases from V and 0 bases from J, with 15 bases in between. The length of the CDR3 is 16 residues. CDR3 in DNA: TGTGCCAGCTCACCGGCCGGGACTCCGAGCTCCTACGAGCAGTACTTC. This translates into CASSPAGTPSSYEQYF.

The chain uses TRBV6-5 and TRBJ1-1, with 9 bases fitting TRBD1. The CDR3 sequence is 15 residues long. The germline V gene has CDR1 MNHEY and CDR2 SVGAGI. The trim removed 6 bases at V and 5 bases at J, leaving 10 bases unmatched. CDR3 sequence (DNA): TGTGCCAGCAGGAGGGGGGACAGGGCTTTGACTGAAGCTTTCTTT. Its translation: CASRRGDRALTEAFF.

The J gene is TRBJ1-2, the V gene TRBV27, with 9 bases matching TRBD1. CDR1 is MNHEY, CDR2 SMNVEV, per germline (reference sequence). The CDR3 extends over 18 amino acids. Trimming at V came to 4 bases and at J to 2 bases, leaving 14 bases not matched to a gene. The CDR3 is CASSSRHKSGTGNYGYTF. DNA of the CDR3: TGTGCCAGCAGTTCTCGACACAAGTCCGGGACAGGGAACTATGGCTACACCTTC.

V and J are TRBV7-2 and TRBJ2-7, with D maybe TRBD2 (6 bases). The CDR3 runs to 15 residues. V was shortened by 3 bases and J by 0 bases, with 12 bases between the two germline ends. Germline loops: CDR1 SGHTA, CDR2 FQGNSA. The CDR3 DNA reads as TGTGCCAGCAGCTTCAGCGGGCTAAGCTCCTACGAGCAGTACTTC. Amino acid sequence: CASSFSGLSSYEQYF.

CDR3 in DNA: TGCGCCAGCAGCCAAGGAATTGCGGTAGCGGGAGGCGGGGAGACCCAGTACTTC. Translating gives CASSQGIAVAGGGETQYF. The gene calls are TRBV4-1 and TRBJ2-5; 10 nucleotides align to TRBD2. Losses at the gene ends were 1 base for V and 5 bases for J; bases not matched to a gene: 13. This CDR3 is 18 amino acids long. Germline V gene lookup returns CDR1 MGHRA and CDR2 YSYEKL.

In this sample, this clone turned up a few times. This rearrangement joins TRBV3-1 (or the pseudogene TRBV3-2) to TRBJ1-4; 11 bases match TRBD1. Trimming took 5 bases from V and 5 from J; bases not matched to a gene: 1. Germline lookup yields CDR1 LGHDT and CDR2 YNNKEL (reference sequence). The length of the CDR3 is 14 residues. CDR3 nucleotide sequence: TGTGCCAGCAGCGGACAGGGGGCGAATGAAAAACTGTTTTTT. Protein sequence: CASSGQGANEKLFF.

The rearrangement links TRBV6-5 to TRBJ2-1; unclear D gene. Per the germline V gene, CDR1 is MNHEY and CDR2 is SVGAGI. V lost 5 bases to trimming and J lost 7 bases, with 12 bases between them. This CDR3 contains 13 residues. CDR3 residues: CASSLSYGNEQFF. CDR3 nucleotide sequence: TGTGCCAGCAGTCTTAGCTACGGGAATGAGCAGTTCTTC.

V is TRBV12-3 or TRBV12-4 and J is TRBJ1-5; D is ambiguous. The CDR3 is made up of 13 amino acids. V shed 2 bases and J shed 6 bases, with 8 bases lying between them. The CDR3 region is CASSLFGGQPQHF. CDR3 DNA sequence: TGTGCCAGCAGTTTATTCGGCGGTCAGCCCCAGCATTTT.

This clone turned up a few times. The CDR3 reads CASTKPLFSGTSEGTTQYF. The CDR3 nucleotides read TGTGCCAGCACCAAACCCCTTTTTTCCGGGACTAGCGAAGGAACAACGCAGTATTTT. The chain combines TRBV7-9 with TRBJ2-3, with 10 bases fitting TRBD2. Germline values: CDR1 SEHNR, CDR2 FQNEAQ (reference sequence). V dropped 7 bases and J dropped 9; count of bases not matched to a gene: 25. This CDR3 spans 19 amino acids.

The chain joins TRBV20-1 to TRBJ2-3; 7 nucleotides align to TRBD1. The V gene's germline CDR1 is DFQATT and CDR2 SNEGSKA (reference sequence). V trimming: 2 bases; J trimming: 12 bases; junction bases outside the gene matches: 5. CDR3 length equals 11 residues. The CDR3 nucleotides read TGCAGTGCTAGACCCGGGACAGTCCAGTATTTT. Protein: CSARPGTVQYF.

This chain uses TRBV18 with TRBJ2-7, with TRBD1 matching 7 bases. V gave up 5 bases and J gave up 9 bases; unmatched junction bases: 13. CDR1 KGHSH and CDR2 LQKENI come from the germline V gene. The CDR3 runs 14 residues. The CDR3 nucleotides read TGTGCCAGCTCAGACAGGGTTGGCTACGATGGGCAGTACTTC. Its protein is CASSDRVGYDGQYF.

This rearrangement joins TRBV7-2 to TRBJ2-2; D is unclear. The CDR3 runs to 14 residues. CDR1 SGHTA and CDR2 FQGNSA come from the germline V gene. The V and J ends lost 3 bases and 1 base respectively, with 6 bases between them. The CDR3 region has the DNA TGTGCCAGCAGCTTGTCCCAGAACACCGGGGAGCTGTTTTTT. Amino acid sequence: CASSLSQNTGELFF.

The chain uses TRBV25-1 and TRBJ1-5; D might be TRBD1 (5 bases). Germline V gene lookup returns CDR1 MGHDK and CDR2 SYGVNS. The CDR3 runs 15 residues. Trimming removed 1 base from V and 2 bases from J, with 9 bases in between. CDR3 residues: CASSESGRGNQPQHF. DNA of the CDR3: TGTGCCAGCAGTGAATCCGGCAGGGGCAATCAGCCCCAGCATTTT.

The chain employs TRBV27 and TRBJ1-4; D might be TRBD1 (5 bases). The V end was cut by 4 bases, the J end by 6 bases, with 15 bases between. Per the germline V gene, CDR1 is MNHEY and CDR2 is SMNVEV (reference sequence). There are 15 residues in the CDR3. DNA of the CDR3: TGTGCCAGCAGTTCAAGGGGTCGTGGGGATGAAAAACTGTTTTTT. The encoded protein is CASSSRGRGDEKLFF.

CDR3 sequence: CASSINRAYAKNIQYF. CDR3 nucleotide sequence: TGTGCCAGTAGTATTAACAGGGCCTATGCCAAAAACATTCAGTACTTC. J is TRBJ2-4 and V is TRBV19, with D tentatively TRBD1 (6 bases). V was pared by 3 bases and J by 1 base, with 13 bases between. Germline assignment: CDR1 LNHDA and CDR2 SQIVND (reference sequence). The CDR3 runs to 16 residues.

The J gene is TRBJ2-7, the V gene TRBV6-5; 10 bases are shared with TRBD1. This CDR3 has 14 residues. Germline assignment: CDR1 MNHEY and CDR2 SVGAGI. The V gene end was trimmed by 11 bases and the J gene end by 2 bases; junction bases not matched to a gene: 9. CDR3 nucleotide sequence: TGTGCCGCGGCCCGGGACAGGGGAGCCTACGAGCAGTACTTC. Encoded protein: CAAARDRGAYEQYF.

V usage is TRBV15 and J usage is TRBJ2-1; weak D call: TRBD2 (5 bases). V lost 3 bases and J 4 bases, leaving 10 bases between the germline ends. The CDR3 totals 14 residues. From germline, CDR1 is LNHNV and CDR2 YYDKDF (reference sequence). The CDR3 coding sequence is TGTGCCACCAGCAGGGAGACGGGGTACAATGAGCAGTTCTTC. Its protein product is CATSRETGYNEQFF.

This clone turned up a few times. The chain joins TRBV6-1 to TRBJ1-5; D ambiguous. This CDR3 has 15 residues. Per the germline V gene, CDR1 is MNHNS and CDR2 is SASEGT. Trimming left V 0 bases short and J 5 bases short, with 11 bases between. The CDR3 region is CASSEAPERYQPQHF. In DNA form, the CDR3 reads TGTGCCAGCAGTGAAGCGCCGGAGAGATATCAGCCCCAGCATTTT.

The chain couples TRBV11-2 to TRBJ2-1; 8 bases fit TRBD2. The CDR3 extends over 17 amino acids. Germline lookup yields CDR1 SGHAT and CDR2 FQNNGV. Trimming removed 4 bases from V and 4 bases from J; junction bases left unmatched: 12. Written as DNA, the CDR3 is TGTGCCAGCAGCTCGACGAATACGGGAGGGGGATACAATGAGCAGTTCTTC. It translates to CASSSTNTGGGYNEQFF.

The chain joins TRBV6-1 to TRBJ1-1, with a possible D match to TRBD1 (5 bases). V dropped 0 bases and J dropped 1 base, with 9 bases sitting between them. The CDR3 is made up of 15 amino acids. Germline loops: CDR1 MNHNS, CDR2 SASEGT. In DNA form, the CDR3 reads TGTGCCAGCAGTGAAGCGGGGACTGCGAACACTGAAGCTTTCTTT. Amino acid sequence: CASSEAGTANTEAFF.

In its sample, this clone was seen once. CDR3: CASSPKTSGSFFYNEQFF. CDR3 sequence (DNA): TGTGCCAGCAGCCCTAAGACTAGCGGGAGCTTCTTCTACAATGAGCAGTTCTTC. V is TRBV6-2 or TRBV6-3 and J is TRBJ2-1; 12 bases align to TRBD2. Germline V CDR1 and CDR2: MNHEY, SVGEGT. The CDR3 spans 18 residues. The trim removed 6 bases at V and 3 bases at J, leaving 12 bases unmatched.

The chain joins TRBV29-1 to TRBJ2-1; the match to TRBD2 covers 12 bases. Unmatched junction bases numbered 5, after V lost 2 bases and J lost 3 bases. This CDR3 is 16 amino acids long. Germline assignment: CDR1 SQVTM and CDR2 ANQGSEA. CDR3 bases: TGCAGCGTTGAACCCAGGACTAGCGGGATCTACAATGAGCAGTTCTTC. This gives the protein CSVEPRTSGIYNEQFF.

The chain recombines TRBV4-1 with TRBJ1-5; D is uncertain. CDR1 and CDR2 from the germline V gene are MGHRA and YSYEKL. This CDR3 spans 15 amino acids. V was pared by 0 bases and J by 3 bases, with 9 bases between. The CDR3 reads CASSQDGQANQPQHF. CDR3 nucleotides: TGCGCCAGCAGCCAAGATGGGCAGGCCAATCAGCCCCAGCATTTT.

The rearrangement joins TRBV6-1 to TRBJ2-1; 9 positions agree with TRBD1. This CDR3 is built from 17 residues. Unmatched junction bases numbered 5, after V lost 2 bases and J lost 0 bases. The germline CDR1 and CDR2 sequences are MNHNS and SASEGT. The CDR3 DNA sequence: TGTGCCAGCAGTGAATTACAGGGACAGGGCTCCTACAATGAGCAGTTCTTC. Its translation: CASSELQGQGSYNEQFF.

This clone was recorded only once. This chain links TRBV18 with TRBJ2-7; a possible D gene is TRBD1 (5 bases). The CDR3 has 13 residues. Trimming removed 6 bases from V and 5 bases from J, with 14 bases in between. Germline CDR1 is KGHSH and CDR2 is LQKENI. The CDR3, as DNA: TGTGCCAGCTCGTACACAGGTGGAGACGAGCAGTACTTC. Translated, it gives CASSYTGGDEQYF.

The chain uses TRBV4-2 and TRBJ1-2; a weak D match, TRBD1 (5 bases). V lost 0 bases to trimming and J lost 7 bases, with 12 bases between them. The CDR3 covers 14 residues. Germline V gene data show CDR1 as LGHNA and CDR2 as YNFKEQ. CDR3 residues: CASSQELQDPGYTF. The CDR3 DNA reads TGTGCCAGCAGCCAAGAATTACAGGACCCTGGCTACACCTTC.

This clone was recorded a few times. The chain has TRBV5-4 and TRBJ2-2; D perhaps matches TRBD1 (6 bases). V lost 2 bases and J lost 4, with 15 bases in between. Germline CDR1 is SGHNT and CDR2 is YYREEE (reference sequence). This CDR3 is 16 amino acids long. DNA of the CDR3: TGTGCCAGCAGCTTACCAGGGGCGCCAGTCACCGGGGAGCTGTTTTTT. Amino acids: CASSLPGAPVTGELFF.